Listed below are T cell receptor beta chains from one sample, sequenced in a study of Ad26.COV2.S vaccination and SARS-CoV-2 variants. Measured with immunoSEQ multiplex PCR; TCRdb has only the in-frame clones, and not every one. This table has some 300,000 clones, around four fifths appearing once. Sequences were derived from peripheral blood, sampled in a trial of Ad26.COV2.S vaccine versus placebo. Every receptor here comes from a person aged 18-60 years who received the Ad26.COV2.S COVID-19 vaccine or a placebo. Each CDR3 is given with its conserved first and last residue. The D gene is left open where the match is weak. The listing skips clone size in some rows; elsewhere it reads once, few, many or a size class.

V gene: TRBV5-4
D gene: -
clone size: -
J gene: TRBJ1-1
CDR3 protein: CASSLGGGMNTEAFF

V gene: TRBV28
D gene: TRBD2
clone size: -
J gene: TRBJ2-7
CDR3 protein: CASSSGREWGYYEQYF

V gene: TRBV24-1
D gene: TRBD2
clone size: few
J gene: TRBJ2-3
CDR3 protein: CATQGERGGRDTQYF

V gene: TRBV10-2
D gene: TRBD2
clone size: -
J gene: TRBJ2-7
CDR3 protein: CASKPLAGGSYEQYF

V gene: TRBV5-1
D gene: -
clone size: -
J gene: TRBJ1-6
CDR3 protein: CASSLGGTNSPLHF

V gene: TRBV4-2
D gene: -
clone size: -
J gene: TRBJ1-2
CDR3 protein: CASSQDLGARNYGYTF

V gene: TRBV10-3
D gene: TRBD1
clone size: -
J gene: TRBJ2-7
CDR3 protein: CAISVQGQGSSEQYF

V gene: TRBV19
D gene: -
clone size: -
J gene: TRBJ1-6
CDR3 protein: CASSIDSSYNSPLHF

V gene: TRBV5-1
D gene: -
clone size: -
J gene: TRBJ1-4
CDR3 protein: CASSLGGIDEKLFF

V gene: TRBV5-1
D gene: -
clone size: few
J gene: TRBJ2-2
CDR3 protein: CASSLGTVNTGELFF

V gene: TRBV10-3
D gene: TRBD1
clone size: -
J gene: TRBJ2-5
CDR3 protein: CAISTGTVLQETQYF

V gene: TRBV12-3/TRBV12-4
D gene: -
clone size: -
J gene: TRBJ2-5
CDR3 protein: CASSFPPRETQYF

V gene: TRBV6-1
D gene: -
clone size: -
J gene: TRBJ2-3
CDR3 protein: CASSGGVGTPSTDTQYF

V gene: TRBV5-1
D gene: TRBD1
clone size: -
J gene: TRBJ2-7
CDR3 protein: CASSTGQSYEQYF

V gene: TRBV12-5
D gene: TRBD2
clone size: -
J gene: TRBJ2-3
CDR3 protein: CASGSKAGVTDTQYF

V gene: TRBV28
D gene: -
clone size: -
J gene: TRBJ1-2
CDR3 protein: CASRTSGVDGYTF

V gene: TRBV7-8
D gene: TRBD2
clone size: -
J gene: TRBJ2-3
CDR3 protein: CASSTRLAGPTDTQYF

V gene: TRBV5-6
D gene: TRBD1
clone size: -
J gene: TRBJ1-5
CDR3 protein: CASSTRTGVAGYQPQHF

V gene: TRBV7-9
D gene: -
clone size: once
J gene: TRBJ1-1
CDR3 protein: CASSPTWAVPTEAFF

V gene: TRBV3-1/TRBV3-2
D gene: TRBD2
clone size: once
J gene: TRBJ2-5
CDR3 protein: CASSQVLRTRLQETQYF

V gene: TRBV28
D gene: -
clone size: -
J gene: TRBJ1-2
CDR3 protein: CASSLGGNYGYTF

V gene: TRBV10-2
D gene: -
clone size: -
J gene: TRBJ1-6
CDR3 protein: CASSESVGVNSPLHF

V gene: TRBV2
D gene: TRBD1
clone size: few
J gene: TRBJ2-2
CDR3 protein: CASSKTGVETGELFF

V gene: TRBV2
D gene: -
clone size: -
J gene: TRBJ1-4
CDR3 protein: CASRRDGTTNEKLFF

V gene: TRBV5-1
D gene: TRBD1
clone size: -
J gene: TRBJ2-7
CDR3 protein: CASSLGTGTYEQYF

V gene: TRBV5-1
D gene: -
clone size: -
J gene: TRBJ2-5
CDR3 protein: CASSLNRETQYF

V gene: TRBV4-1
D gene: -
clone size: -
J gene: TRBJ2-4
CDR3 protein: CASSQESGGPGGKAKNIQYF

V gene: TRBV9
D gene: TRBD2
clone size: -
J gene: TRBJ2-1
CDR3 protein: CASSLNSGGPNEQFF

V gene: TRBV29-1
D gene: TRBD1
clone size: -
J gene: TRBJ1-1
CDR3 protein: CSVQPGQASNTEAFF

V gene: TRBV12-3/TRBV12-4
D gene: -
clone size: -
J gene: TRBJ1-1
CDR3 protein: CASSPLPWAEAFF

V gene: TRBV7-2
D gene: -
clone size: -
J gene: TRBJ2-7
CDR3 protein: CASTYNRRYEQYF

V gene: TRBV9
D gene: -
clone size: -
J gene: TRBJ2-5
CDR3 protein: CASSSHPQETQYF

V gene: TRBV19
D gene: TRBD1
clone size: -
J gene: TRBJ1-5
CDR3 protein: CASSPGGRGQPQHF

V gene: TRBV7-2
D gene: -
clone size: once
J gene: TRBJ2-2
CDR3 protein: CASSSQGGWNTGELFF

V gene: TRBV5-1
D gene: -
clone size: -
J gene: TRBJ2-7
CDR3 protein: CASSWDPRETEQYF

V gene: TRBV6-5
D gene: -
clone size: -
J gene: TRBJ1-2
CDR3 protein: CASYSVGYTF

V gene: TRBV28
D gene: -
clone size: -
J gene: TRBJ1-2
CDR3 protein: CASSLGVSGYTF

V gene: TRBV3-1/TRBV3-2
D gene: -
clone size: -
J gene: TRBJ2-7
CDR3 protein: CASSQRQSSYEQYF

V gene: TRBV10-2
D gene: TRBD2
clone size: -
J gene: TRBJ2-2
CDR3 protein: CASTLPGGRNTGELFF

V gene: TRBV3-1/TRBV3-2
D gene: TRBD1
clone size: -
J gene: TRBJ2-3
CDR3 protein: CASSVAGTGPDTQYF

V gene: TRBV2
D gene: -
clone size: few
J gene: TRBJ1-3
CDR3 protein: CASSGQDLSGNTIYF

V gene: TRBV29-1
D gene: -
clone size: -
J gene: TRBJ1-1
CDR3 protein: CSVDSVGEAFF

V gene: TRBV19
D gene: -
clone size: -
J gene: TRBJ2-3
CDR3 protein: CASSIGRLGTDTQYF

V gene: TRBV5-4
D gene: TRBD1
clone size: -
J gene: TRBJ2-3
CDR3 protein: CASSPVTGSTDTQYF

V gene: TRBV6-2/TRBV6-3
D gene: TRBD1
clone size: -
J gene: TRBJ1-6
CDR3 protein: CASSDRGDSPLHF

V gene: TRBV10-3
D gene: TRBD1
clone size: -
J gene: TRBJ1-6
CDR3 protein: CAIQTGGDSPLHF

V gene: TRBV6-1
D gene: TRBD1
clone size: -
J gene: TRBJ1-1
CDR3 protein: CASSESGGYKAFF